This TCR beta chain was obtained from a study of identical twins. Study findings and constraints: Alpha sequences that were out-of-frame and twin-shared showed an excess of low generation probability.

A single count supports this clonotype. What it recognizes is unknown. Healthy Caucasians provided all donations. Template switching (which added a universal primer site) was used, and cDNA carried unique molecular identifiers. TCRdb re-derived calls from the 5' RACE reads in MiXCR, one entry per CDR3 protein. This table holds 15,000 to 20,000 distinct CDR3 sequences, 69% found once. Per germline, CDR1 MNHEY and CDR2 SVGAGI. The CDR3 has 12 amino acids. The V end lost 6 bases, the J end lost 1 base, and 5 bases lay between the germline ends. This clonotype was obtained from a woman under 30 in good health. This table probably holds off-target reads from a library built for another chain. The chain has TRBV6-5 and TRBJ2-3, with D perhaps TRBD2 (5 bases). The sample comprised memory (CD45RO+) T cells sorted from blood. CDR3 loop: CASRRGTDTQYF. CDR3 coding DNA: TGTGCCAGCAGGAGGGGCACAGATACGCAGTATTTT.